Listed here is a single T cell receptor (beta chain). As yet, its antigen is unknown. Here immunoSEQ multiplex PCR was the method, and the copy in TCRdb shows in-frame clones only, minus some. The sample holds 950,000 to 1,100,000 clones, around four fifths seen once. This sample is part of a study of shared clonotypes between healthy human individuals. Study-level findings and limits: Shared across four donors were approximately 5% of the naive CD4 clonotypes.

The CDR3 has 16 amino acids. Germline trimming cut 2 bases from V and 2 bases from J; bases unmatched to any gene: 6. Per germline, CDR1 MNHNS and CDR2 SASEGT. This rearrangement joins TRBV6-1 to TRBJ2-5; 9 positions match TRBD2. The clonotype comes from a man between 18 and 29 years old in good health. The specimen was memory CD4+ T cells sorted from blood. Indicated subset: CD45RA-negative fraction. The CDR3 sequence is CASSENWRGGQETQYF. The CDR3 DNA reads TGTGCCAGCAGTGAAAATTGGCGGGGGGGGCAAGAGACCCAGTACTTC.